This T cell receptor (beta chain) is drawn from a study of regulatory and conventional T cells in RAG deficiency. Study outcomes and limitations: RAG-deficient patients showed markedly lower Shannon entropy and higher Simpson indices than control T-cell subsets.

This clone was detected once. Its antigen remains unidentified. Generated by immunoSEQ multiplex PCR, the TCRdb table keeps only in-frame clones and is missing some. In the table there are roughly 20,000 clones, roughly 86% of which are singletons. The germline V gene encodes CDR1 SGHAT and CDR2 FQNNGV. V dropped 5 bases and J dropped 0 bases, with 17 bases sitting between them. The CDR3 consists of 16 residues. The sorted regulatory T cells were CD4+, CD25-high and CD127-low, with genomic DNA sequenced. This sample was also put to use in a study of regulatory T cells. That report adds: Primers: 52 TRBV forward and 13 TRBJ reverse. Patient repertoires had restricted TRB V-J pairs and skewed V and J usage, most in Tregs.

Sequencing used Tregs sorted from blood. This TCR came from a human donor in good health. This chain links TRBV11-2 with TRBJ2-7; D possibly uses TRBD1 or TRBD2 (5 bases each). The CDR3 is CASSDWRGTTSYEQYF. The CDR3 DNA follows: TGTGCCAGCAGCGACTGGCGTGGGACCACCTCCTACGAGCAGTACTTC.